This T cell receptor (beta chain) is drawn from a study of cytomegalovirus exposure and HLA in healthy donors. Whole-study results and caveats: Among CMV-associated TCR beta chains, most appeared HLA-restricted in a later analysis. Reports indicate that TCR beta sequences accurately predicted the HLA-A and HLA-B alleles of most subjects.

The PCR was carried out with 60 Vbeta primers and 13 Jbeta primers. Profiled with immunoSEQ multiplex PCR; TCRdb holds only in-frame clones, not every one. Found here are roughly 100,000 clones, approximately 70% of them singletons; the top ten hold roughly 0.79%. Note on this clone: Its antigen is not known.

Unrecorded immune exposure was likely among donors, who were nominally healthy when sampled. This sequence was found in a boy aged 10-17 years in good health and CMV-seronegative. The specimen sequenced was PBMCs.

The CDR3 reads CASSEGGVNQPQHF. CDR3 in DNA: TGTGCCAGCAGCGAGGGAGGGGTCAATCAGCCCCAGCATTTT. V gene TRBV9 combines with J gene TRBJ1-5; D might be TRBD1 (5 bases). The CDR3 covers 14 residues. Germline loops: CDR1 SGDLS, CDR2 YYNGEE. Trimming pared 3 bases from V and 3 bases from J, leaving 10 bases between.